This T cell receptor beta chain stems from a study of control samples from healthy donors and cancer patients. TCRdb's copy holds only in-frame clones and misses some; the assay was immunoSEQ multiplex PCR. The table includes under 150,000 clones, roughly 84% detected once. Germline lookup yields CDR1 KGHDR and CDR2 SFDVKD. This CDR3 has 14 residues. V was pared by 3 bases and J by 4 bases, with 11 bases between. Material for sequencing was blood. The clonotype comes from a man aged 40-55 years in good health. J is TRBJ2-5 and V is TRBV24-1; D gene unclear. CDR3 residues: CATSDPESPETQYF. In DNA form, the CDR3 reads TGTGCCACCAGTGATCCGGAATCACCAGAGACCCAGTACTTC.